A single sample is the source of the 30 T cell receptor beta chains below, sequenced in a study of response to subunit inactivated influenza vaccine. TCRdb called the RT-PCR reads again in MiXCR, with one record for every CDR3 protein. The table lists 600,000 to 850,000 distinct CDR3 sequences, approximately 14% of them singletons. Sample: PBMCs from blood, taken approximately 15 days before vaccination. Every receptor here comes from a man between 50 and 59 years old who received an inactivated influenza vaccine.

This chain connects TRBV20-1 to TRBJ2-1, with 7 bases identical to TRBD1. The CDR3 has 15 amino acids. The germline V gene has CDR1 DFQATT and CDR2 SNEGSKA (reference sequence). V gave up 2 bases and J gave up 1 base; unmatched junction bases: 5. The CDR3, as DNA: TGCAGTGCTAGAAACGACAGGGAGTCCTACAATGAGCAGTTCTTC. Translation: CSARNDRESYNEQFF.

V usage is TRBV7-2 and J usage is TRBJ2-7; 7 bases are shared with TRBD1. Germline trimming cut 3 bases from V and 0 bases from J; bases unmatched to any gene: 8. The CDR3 loop spans 16 amino acids. Germline CDR1 SGHTA, CDR2 FQGNSA. The CDR3 DNA follows: TGTGCCAGCAGCTTTGGGACAGCCTCTAGCTCCTACGAGCAGTACTTC. This gives the protein CASSFGTASSSYEQYF.

J is TRBJ1-1 and V is TRBV7-2; D is uncertain. Germline V lookup: CDR1 SGHTA, CDR2 FQGNSA. This CDR3 has 14 amino acids. V was shortened by 2 bases and J by 0 bases, with 7 bases between the two germline ends. The CDR3, as DNA: TGTGCCAGCAGCTTAACACACCTGAACACTGAAGCTTTCTTT. This gives the protein CASSLTHLNTEAFF.

This clonotype was observed at least ten times. The V call is TRBV12-3 or TRBV12-4, the J call TRBJ2-3; 7 bases map to TRBD2. The CDR3 runs to 14 residues. With 3 bases clipped from V and 1 base from J, the junction kept 1 base outside the gene matches. CDR3 nucleotide sequence: TGTGCCAGCAGTTTCAGCGGGGGCACAGATACGCAGTATTTT. This codes for CASSFSGGTDTQYF.

At least ten counts were recorded for this clonotype. The rearrangement links TRBV12-3 or TRBV12-4 to TRBJ2-1, with D possibly being TRBD1 (6 bases). V was pared by 3 bases and J by 8 bases, with 17 bases between. This CDR3 has 15 residues. The CDR3: CASSFASQGSDEQFF. The CDR3 DNA is TGTGCCAGCAGTTTCGCTTCACAGGGAAGCGATGAGCAGTTCTTC.

This clonotype was recorded many times. V is TRBV10-3 and J is TRBJ2-1; D might be TRBD2 (6 bases). Looked up from germline, CDR1 is ENHRY and CDR2 is SYGVKD. Deletions cut 5 bases from V and 7 bases from J, with 18 bases between. The CDR3 runs to 15 residues. The CDR3 protein is CAISTPGVRQNEQFF. The CDR3 coding sequence is TGTGCCATCAGTACCCCGGGGGTACGTCAAAATGAGCAGTTCTTC.

This clonotype was detected a few times. The V and J genes are TRBV10-3 and TRBJ2-7; TRBD2 is a possible D gene (5 bases). Germline assignment: CDR1 ENHRY and CDR2 SYGVKD. The CDR3 is 13 residues long. V shed 6 bases and J shed 7 bases, with 16 bases lying between them. CDR3 bases: TGTGCCATCAGGGTACGGGGAGCGTGGGAGCAGTACTTC. Its translation: CAIRVRGAWEQYF.

The chain couples TRBV12-3 or TRBV12-4 to TRBJ1-2; 8 bases map to TRBD1. The CDR3 runs 14 residues. After removal of 4 bases from V and 8 bases from J, the junction contained 9 bases not matched to a gene. The CDR3 spells CASSSTGEVRGYTF. CDR3 nucleotide sequence: TGTGCCAGCAGTTCGACAGGGGAGGTTCGGGGCTACACCTTC.

The rearrangement links TRBV20-1 to TRBJ1-5; the match to TRBD1 covers 7 bases. The V gene's germline CDR1 is DFQATT and CDR2 SNEGSKA (reference sequence). The CDR3 is made up of 14 amino acids. The ends lost 2 bases at V and 5 bases at J; junction bases unmatched: 6. The CDR3 region is CSARRAQGDQPQHF. CDR3 nucleotide sequence: TGCAGTGCTAGAAGGGCCCAGGGGGATCAGCCCCAGCATTTT.

This clonotype was picked up a small number of times. The chain carries TRBV18 and TRBJ2-1; no reliable D call. Germline V lookup: CDR1 KGHSH, CDR2 LQKENI. V was cut by 3 bases and J by 5 bases, with 8 bases left in between. This CDR3 has 13 amino acids. CDR3 residues: CASSPSDHNEQFF. CDR3 nucleotides: TGTGCCAGCTCACCCTCAGATCACAATGAGCAGTTCTTC.

The rearrangement links TRBV6-1 to TRBJ2-3; 10 bases agree with TRBD2. The V and J ends lost 8 bases and 2 bases, in that order; junction bases with no gene match: 7. The V gene's germline CDR1 is MNHNS and CDR2 SASEGT. The CDR3 is made up of 15 amino acids. DNA for the CDR3: TGTGCCAGCGGCTTAGCGGGGGGCGACACAGATACGCAGTATTTT. Translation gives CASGLAGGDTDTQYF.

The rearrangement joins TRBV7-8 to TRBJ2-7; D is unresolved. This CDR3 comprises 12 residues. CDR1 and CDR2 (germline): SGHVS, FQNEAQ. V dropped 1 base and J dropped 7 bases, with 8 bases sitting between them. Written as DNA, the CDR3 is TGTGCCAGCAGCTTAGTTAAGGCAGAGCAGTACTTC. This sequence encodes CASSLVKAEQYF.

The table lists this clonotype with many counts. The chain recombines TRBV5-6 with TRBJ2-7; unclear D gene. Deletions cut 0 bases from V and 4 bases from J, with 11 bases between. Germline CDR1 SGHDT, CDR2 YYEEEE. The CDR3 sequence is 14 residues long. The CDR3, as DNA: TGTGCCAGCAGCTTGGCCGATCTGGGATACGAGCAGTACTTC. Translation: CASSLADLGYEQYF.

This clonotype has a handful of counts. The gene calls are TRBV7-9 and TRBJ1-1; D uncertain. The V end was cut by 1 base, the J end by 0 bases, with 6 bases between. Germline V CDR1 and CDR2: SEHNR, FQNEAQ (reference sequence). The CDR3 consists of 14 residues. This CDR3 is CASSLGPVNTEAFF. The DNA of the CDR3 is TGTGCCAGCAGCTTAGGGCCTGTGAACACTGAAGCTTTCTTT.

J is TRBJ1-2 and V is TRBV20-1, with unresolved D. Germline V gene lookup returns CDR1 DFQATT and CDR2 SNEGSKA (reference sequence). The CDR3 extends over 11 amino acids. Trimming removed 3 bases from V and 8 bases from J, with 10 bases in between. CDR3 sequence: CSASPPGGYTF. CDR3 nucleotide sequence: TGCAGTGCTAGTCCTCCAGGCGGCTACACCTTC.

This clonotype was seen more than once but under ten times. The V call is TRBV30, the J call TRBJ2-2; D remains unclear. Germline V gene sequence: CDR1 GTSNPN, CDR2 SVGIG (reference sequence). There are 14 residues in the CDR3. Trimming pared 3 bases from V and 0 bases from J, leaving 8 bases between. CDR3 in amino acids: CAWRVGPNTGELFF. The CDR3 nucleotides read TGTGCCTGGAGAGTTGGTCCGAACACCGGGGAGCTGTTTTTT.

This clonotype occurred a few times. The chain recombines TRBV5-1 with TRBJ2-3, with TRBD2 identical over 14 bases. Germline lookup yields CDR1 SGHRS and CDR2 YFSETQ. The CDR3 totals 22 residues. The ends lost 4 bases at V and 4 bases at J; junction bases unmatched: 23. The chain's CDR3 is CASSMLTTGPHGTSGSADTQYF. The CDR3 bases are TGCGCCAGCAGCATGCTAACAACAGGGCCCCACGGGACTAGCGGGAGTGCAGATACGCAGTATTTT.

The chain couples TRBV20-1 to TRBJ2-2; either TRBD1 or TRBD2 may fit D (7 bases each). Germline-derived CDR1 and CDR2 are DFQATT and SNEGSKA (reference sequence). The CDR3 covers 13 residues. Trimming removed 4 bases at V and 7 bases at J, with 13 bases between. This chain's CDR3 is CSATRGGNGELFF. CDR3 DNA sequence: TGCAGTGCTACCAGGGGGGGAAACGGGGAGCTGTTTTTT.

This chain joins TRBV4-1 and TRBJ2-3; D not resolved. Germline V lookup: CDR1 MGHRA, CDR2 YSYEKL. V was shortened by 4 bases and J by 2 bases, with 13 bases between the two germline ends. There are 15 residues in the CDR3. Here the CDR3 DNA reads TGCGCCAGCAGCCCGTTGGGCAGTAACACAGATACGCAGTATTTT. This gives the protein CASSPLGSNTDTQYF.

The chain is built from TRBV7-9 and TRBJ2-5; D not certain. The V gene's germline CDR1 is SEHNR and CDR2 FQNEAQ (reference sequence). The CDR3 has 15 residues. V was clipped by 2 bases and J by 4 bases, with 14 bases between them. The CDR3 spells CASSLPRRKRETQYF. The CDR3 DNA reads as TGTGCCAGCAGCTTACCACGCAGGAAGAGAGAGACCCAGTACTTC. Using reference TRBV7-9 and TRBJ2-5 for the parts outside the CDR3, the full variable domain is DTGVSQNPRHKITKRGQNVTFRCDPISEHNRLYWYRQTLGQGPEFLTYFQNEAQLEKSRLLSDRFSAERPKGSFSTLEIQRTEQGDSAMYLCASSLPRRKRETQYFGPGTRLLVL.

This clonotype appeared a few times. The rearrangement links TRBV5-1 to TRBJ1-1, with D hard to call. Germline assignment: CDR1 SGHRS and CDR2 YFSETQ. V lost 1 base and J lost 5, with 12 bases in between. The CDR3 is 14 residues long. For the CDR3, the DNA is TGCGCCAGCAGCTTGAAATGGGGATTAACTGAAGCTTTCTTT. Its protein product is CASSLKWGLTEAFF.

This chain joins TRBV28 and TRBJ2-5; D remains ambiguous. The CDR3 is 11 residues long. Trimming removed 6 bases at V and 5 bases at J, with 7 bases between. The germline V gene has CDR1 MDHEN and CDR2 SYDVKM. The CDR3 spells CASRWLETQYF. The CDR3 DNA reads TGTGCCAGCAGGTGGTTGGAGACCCAGTACTTC.

This clonotype was counted at least ten times. The V and J genes are TRBV9 and TRBJ2-1; 7 positions match TRBD1. Unmatched junction bases numbered 5, after V lost 5 bases and J lost 3 bases. There are 14 residues in the CDR3. Germline V gene sequence: CDR1 SGDLS, CDR2 YYNGEE. The CDR3 DNA reads TGTGCCAGCAGTGAGACAGGGAGCTACAATGAGCAGTTCTTC. Its translation is CASSETGSYNEQFF.

The V gene is TRBV20-1, the J gene TRBJ2-1; D gene uncertain. V lost 6 bases to trimming and J lost 5 bases, with 20 bases between them. The germline CDR1 and CDR2 sequences are DFQATT and SNEGSKA (reference sequence). This CDR3 is 15 amino acids long. As DNA, the CDR3 is TGCAGTGCATCTGACCCCGCCCGGAGCAACAATGAGCAGTTCTTC. This gives the protein CSASDPARSNNEQFF.

This chain uses TRBV20-1 with TRBJ2-1; D is unclear. Deletions cut 0 bases from V and 0 bases from J, with 9 bases between. CDR3 length: 15 amino acids. From germline, CDR1 is DFQATT and CDR2 SNEGSKA (reference sequence). CDR3 sequence: CSARDGRSSYNEQFF. In DNA, the CDR3 is TGCAGTGCTAGAGATGGGCGGAGCTCCTACAATGAGCAGTTCTTC.

This clonotype was seen only a few times. The chain joins TRBV12-3 or TRBV12-4 to TRBJ2-5, with TRBD1 identical over 12 bases. The V segment lost 2 bases and the J segment 4 bases; nucleotides outside the gene matches: 2. The CDR3 length is 15 residues. The CDR3 is CASSLRDRGPETQYF. The CDR3 DNA follows: TGTGCCAGCAGTTTAAGGGACAGGGGGCCAGAGACCCAGTACTTC.

This clonotype showed up many times. CDR3 in DNA: TGTGCCAGCAGTTATGGACATAACACCGGGGAGCTGTTTTTT. Encoded protein: CASSYGHNTGELFF. The chain joins TRBV11-2 to TRBJ2-2; possibly TRBD1 for D (5 bases). Per germline, CDR1 SGHAT and CDR2 FQNNGV. CDR3 length: 14 amino acids. V was shortened by 6 bases and J by 2 bases, with 10 bases between the two germline ends. The complete variable domain, with remaining parts taken from reference TRBV11-2 and TRBJ2-2, reads EAGVAQSPRYKIIEKRQSVAFWCNPISGHATLYWYQQILGQGPKLLIQFQNNGVVDDSQLPKDRFSAERLKGVDSTLKIQPAKLEDSAVYLCASSYGHNTGELFFGEGSRLTVL.

The sample holds one count of this clonotype. In DNA, the CDR3 is TGTGCCAGCAGCCAGGACCTTTTAGGGTATGGCTACACCTTC. Translating it yields CASSQDLLGYGYTF. The chain links TRBV4-2 to TRBJ1-2; D unclear. Trimming left V 3 bases short and J 5 bases short, with 13 bases between. CDR1 is LGHNA, CDR2 YNFKEQ, per germline. The length of the CDR3 is 14 residues.

The sample holds a few counts of this clonotype. The V and J genes are TRBV5-1 and TRBJ2-1; TRBD1 might be the D (6 bases). V lost 0 bases, J lost 8 bases, and 15 bases lay in between. CDR1 is SGHRS and CDR2 is YFSETQ in the germline V gene. The CDR3 loop spans 15 amino acids. CDR3 DNA sequence: TGCGCCAGCAGCTTGGTACAGGGCCGACACTATGAGCAGTTCTTC. Amino acid sequence: CASSLVQGRHYEQFF.

The genes are TRBV10-3 and TRBJ2-6, with 12 bases aligning to TRBD2. V lost 5 bases, J lost 2 bases, and 10 bases stayed unmatched. CDR3 size: 19 residues. Per the germline V gene, CDR1 is ENHRY and CDR2 is SYGVKD. The CDR3 region is CAISTWTSGIRPGANVLTF. In DNA, the CDR3 is TGTGCCATCAGTACTTGGACTAGCGGGATAAGACCTGGGGCCAACGTCCTGACTTTC.